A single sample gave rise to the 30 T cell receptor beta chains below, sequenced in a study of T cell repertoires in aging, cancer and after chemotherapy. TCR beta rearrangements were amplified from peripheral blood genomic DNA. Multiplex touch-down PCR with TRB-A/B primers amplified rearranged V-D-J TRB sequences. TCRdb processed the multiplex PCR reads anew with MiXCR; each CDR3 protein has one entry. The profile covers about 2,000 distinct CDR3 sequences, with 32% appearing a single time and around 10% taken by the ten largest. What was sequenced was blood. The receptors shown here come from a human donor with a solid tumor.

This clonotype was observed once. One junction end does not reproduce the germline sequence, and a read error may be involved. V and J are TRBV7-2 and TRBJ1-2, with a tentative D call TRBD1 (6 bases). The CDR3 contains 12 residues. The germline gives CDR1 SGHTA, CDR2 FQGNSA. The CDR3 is CATSQDSYGYTF. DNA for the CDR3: TGTGCCACCAGCCAGGACAGCTATGGCTACACCTTC.

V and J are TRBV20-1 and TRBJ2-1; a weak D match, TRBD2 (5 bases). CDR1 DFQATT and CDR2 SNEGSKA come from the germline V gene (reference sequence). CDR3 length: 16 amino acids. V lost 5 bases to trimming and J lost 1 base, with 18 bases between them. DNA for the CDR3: TGCAGTGCTGGCCCTTATGGCAGCGGATCCTACAATGAGCAGTTCTTC. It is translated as CSAGPYGSGSYNEQFF.

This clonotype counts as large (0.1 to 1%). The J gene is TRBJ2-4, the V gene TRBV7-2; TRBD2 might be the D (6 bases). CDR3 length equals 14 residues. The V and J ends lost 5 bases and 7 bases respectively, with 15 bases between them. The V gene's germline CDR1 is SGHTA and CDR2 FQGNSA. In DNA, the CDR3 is TGTGCCAGCAGCCCAGGGCCTGGGGGGAACATTCAGTACTTC. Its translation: CASSPGPGGNIQYF.

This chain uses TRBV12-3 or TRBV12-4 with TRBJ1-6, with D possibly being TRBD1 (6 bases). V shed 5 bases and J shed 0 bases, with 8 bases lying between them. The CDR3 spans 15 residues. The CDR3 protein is CASSQGGSYNSPLHF. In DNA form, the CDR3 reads TGTGCCAGCAGTCAAGGGGGCTCCTATAATTCACCCCTCCACTTT.

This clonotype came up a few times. The CDR3, as DNA: TGTGCCAGCAGTTACGGGGATAATACGCAGTATTTT. Translating gives CASSYGDNTQYF. The rearrangement links TRBV6-2 or TRBV6-3 to TRBJ2-3, with unresolved D. This CDR3 region has 12 residues. Deletions cut 2 bases from V and 7 bases from J, with 7 bases between. The germline V gene has CDR1 MNHEY and CDR2 SVGEGT.

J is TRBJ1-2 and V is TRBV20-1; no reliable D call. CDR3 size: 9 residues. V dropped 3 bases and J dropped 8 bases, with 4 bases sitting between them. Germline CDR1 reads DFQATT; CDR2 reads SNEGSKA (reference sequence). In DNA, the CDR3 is TGCAGTGCTAGGGGGGGCTACACCTTC. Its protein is CSARGGYTF.

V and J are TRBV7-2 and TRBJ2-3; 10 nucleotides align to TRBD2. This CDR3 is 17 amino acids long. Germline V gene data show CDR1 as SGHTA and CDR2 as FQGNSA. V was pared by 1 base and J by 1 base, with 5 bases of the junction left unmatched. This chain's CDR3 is CASSLEVAGGRTDTQYF. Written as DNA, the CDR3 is TGTGCCAGCAGCTTAGAGGTAGCGGGGGGCCGCACAGATACGCAGTATTTT.

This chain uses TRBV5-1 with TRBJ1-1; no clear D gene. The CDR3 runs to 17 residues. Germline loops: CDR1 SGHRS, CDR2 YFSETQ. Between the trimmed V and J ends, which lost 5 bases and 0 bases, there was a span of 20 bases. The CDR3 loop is CASRRDLRRSMNTEAFF. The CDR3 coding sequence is TGCGCCAGCAGGCGAGACTTACGCCGGTCCATGAACACTGAAGCTTTCTTT.

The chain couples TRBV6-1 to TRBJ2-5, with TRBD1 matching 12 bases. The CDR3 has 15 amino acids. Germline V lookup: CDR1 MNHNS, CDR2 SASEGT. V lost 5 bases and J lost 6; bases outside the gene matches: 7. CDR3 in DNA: TGTGCCAGCAGTACGGGACAGGGGGCTGAGAAGACCCAGTACTTC. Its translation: CASSTGQGAEKTQYF.

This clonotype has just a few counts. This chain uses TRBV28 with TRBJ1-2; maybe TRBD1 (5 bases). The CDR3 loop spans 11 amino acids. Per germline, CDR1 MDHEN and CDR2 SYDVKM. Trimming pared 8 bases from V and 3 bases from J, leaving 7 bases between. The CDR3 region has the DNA TGTGCCAGCGCCAGGGACTATGGCTACACCTTC. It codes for CASARDYGYTF.

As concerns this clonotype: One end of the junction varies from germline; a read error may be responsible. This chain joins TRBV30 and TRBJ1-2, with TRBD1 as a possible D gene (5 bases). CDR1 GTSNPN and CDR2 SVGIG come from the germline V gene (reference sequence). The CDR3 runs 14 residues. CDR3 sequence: CAWSSTGPKYGYTF. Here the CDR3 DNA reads TGTGCCTGGAGTAGCACGGGACCTAAATATGGCTACACCTTC.

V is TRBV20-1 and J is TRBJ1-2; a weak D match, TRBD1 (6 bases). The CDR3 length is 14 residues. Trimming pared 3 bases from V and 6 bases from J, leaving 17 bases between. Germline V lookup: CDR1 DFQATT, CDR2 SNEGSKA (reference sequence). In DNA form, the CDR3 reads TGCAGTGCTAGTGCTACAGGGTCTGCCCATGGCTACACCTTC. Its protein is CSASATGSAHGYTF.

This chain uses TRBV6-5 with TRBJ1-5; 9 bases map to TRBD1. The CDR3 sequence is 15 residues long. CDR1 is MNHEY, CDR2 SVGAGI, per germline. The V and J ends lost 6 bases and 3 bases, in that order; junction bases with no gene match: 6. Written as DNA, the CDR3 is TGTGCCAGCAGGGGGGAACAGGGGGCCAATCAGCCCCAGCATTTT. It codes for CASRGEQGANQPQHF.

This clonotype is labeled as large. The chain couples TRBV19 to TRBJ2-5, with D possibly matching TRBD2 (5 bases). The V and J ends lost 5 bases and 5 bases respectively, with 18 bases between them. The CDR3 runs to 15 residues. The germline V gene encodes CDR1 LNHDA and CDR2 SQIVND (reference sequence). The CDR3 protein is CASSPSRRGLETQYF. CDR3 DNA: TGTGCCAGTAGTCCCTCAAGGCGCGGGTTGGAGACCCAGTACTTC.

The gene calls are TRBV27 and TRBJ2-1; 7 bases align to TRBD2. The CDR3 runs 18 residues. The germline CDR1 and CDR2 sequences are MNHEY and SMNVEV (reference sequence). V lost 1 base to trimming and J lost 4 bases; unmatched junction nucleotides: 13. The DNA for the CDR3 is TGTGCCAGCAGTTTATTCTTGGCGGGAGCTTTCGTTTACAATGAGCAGTTCTTC. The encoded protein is CASSLFLAGAFVYNEQFF.

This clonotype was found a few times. The CDR3 loop reads CSAQQGYQETQYF. The CDR3 DNA is TGCAGTGCTCAACAGGGCTACCAAGAGACCCAGTACTTC. This chain joins TRBV20-1 and TRBJ2-5; possibly TRBD1 for D (6 bases). V lost 5 bases, J lost 0 bases, and 10 bases lay in between. The CDR3 is 13 residues long. Germline V lookup: CDR1 DFQATT, CDR2 SNEGSKA (reference sequence).

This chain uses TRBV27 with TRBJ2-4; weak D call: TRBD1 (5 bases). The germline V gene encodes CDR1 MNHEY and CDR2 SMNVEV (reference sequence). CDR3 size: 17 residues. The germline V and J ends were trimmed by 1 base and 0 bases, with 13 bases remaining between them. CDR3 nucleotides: TGTGCCAGCAGTTTATTTCAGGGTCCCATAGCCAAAAACATTCAGTACTTC. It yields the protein CASSLFQGPIAKNIQYF.

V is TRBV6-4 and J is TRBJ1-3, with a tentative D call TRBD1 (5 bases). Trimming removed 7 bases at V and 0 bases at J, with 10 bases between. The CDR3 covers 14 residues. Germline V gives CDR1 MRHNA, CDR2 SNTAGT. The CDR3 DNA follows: TGTGCCAGCACAGGGCCCGACTCTGGAAACACCATATATTTT. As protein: CASTGPDSGNTIYF.

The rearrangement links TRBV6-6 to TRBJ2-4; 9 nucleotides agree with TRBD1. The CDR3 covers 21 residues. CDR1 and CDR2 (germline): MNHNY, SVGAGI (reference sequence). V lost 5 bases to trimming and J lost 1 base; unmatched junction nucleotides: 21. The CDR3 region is CASSEARGTQGARWAKNIQYF. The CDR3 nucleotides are TGTGCCAGCAGTGAAGCGCGAGGTACACAGGGGGCCCGGTGGGCCAAAAACATTCAGTACTTC.

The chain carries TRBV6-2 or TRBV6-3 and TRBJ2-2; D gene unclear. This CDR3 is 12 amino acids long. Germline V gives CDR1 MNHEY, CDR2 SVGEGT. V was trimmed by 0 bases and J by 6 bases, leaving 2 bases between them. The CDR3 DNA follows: TGTGCCAGCAGTTACTCGCCCGGGGAGCTGTTTTTT. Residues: CASSYSPGELFF.

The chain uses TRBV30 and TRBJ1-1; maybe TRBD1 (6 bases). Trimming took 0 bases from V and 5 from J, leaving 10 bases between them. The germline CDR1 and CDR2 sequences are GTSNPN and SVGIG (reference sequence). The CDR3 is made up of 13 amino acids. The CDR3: CAWSVTRGTEAFF. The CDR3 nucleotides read TGTGCCTGGAGTGTAACCAGGGGAACTGAAGCTTTCTTT.

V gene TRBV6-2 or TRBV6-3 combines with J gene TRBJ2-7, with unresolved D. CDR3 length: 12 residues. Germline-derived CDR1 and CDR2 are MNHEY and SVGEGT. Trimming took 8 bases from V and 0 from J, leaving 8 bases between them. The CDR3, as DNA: TGTGCCAGCTGGCGGAGCTCCTACGAGCAGTACTTC. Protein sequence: CASWRSSYEQYF.

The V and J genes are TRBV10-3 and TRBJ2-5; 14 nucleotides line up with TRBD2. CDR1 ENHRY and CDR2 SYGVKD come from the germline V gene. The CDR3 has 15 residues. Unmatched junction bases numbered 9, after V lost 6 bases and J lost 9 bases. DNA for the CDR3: TGTGCCATCAGCCAGGGACTAGCGGGGGCGTGGTCCCAGTACTTC. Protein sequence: CAISQGLAGAWSQYF.

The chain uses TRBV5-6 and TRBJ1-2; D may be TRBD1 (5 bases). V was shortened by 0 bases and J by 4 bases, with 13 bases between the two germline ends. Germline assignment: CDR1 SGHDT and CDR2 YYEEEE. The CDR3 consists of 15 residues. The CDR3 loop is CASSLDRKLSYGYTF. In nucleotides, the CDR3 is TGTGCCAGCAGCTTGGACAGGAAGCTTAGCTATGGCTACACCTTC.

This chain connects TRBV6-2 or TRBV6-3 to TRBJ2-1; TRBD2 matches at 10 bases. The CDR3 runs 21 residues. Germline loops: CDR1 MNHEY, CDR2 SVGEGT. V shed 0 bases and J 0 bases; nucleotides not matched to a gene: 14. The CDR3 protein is CASSYSSTRTSGVFSYNEQFF. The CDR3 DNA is TGTGCCAGCAGTTACTCGAGTACCAGGACTAGCGGCGTATTCTCCTACAATGAGCAGTTCTTC.

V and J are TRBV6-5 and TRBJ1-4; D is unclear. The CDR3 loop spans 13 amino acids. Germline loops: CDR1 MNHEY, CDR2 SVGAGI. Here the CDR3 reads CVSSRGVMSKLFF. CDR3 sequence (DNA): TGTGTTAGCAGCCGAGGTGTAATGAGTAAACTGTTTTTT.

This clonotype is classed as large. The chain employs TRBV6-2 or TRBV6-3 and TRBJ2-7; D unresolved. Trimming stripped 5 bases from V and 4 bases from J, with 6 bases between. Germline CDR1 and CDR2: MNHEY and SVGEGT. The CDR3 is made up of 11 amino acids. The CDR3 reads CASSPLYEQYF. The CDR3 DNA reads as TGTGCCAGCAGTCCCCTTTACGAGCAGTACTTC.

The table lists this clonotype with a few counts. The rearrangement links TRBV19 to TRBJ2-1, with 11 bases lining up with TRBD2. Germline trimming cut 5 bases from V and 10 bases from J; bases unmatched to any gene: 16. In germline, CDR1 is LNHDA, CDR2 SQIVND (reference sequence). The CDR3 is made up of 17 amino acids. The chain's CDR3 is CASSRLAGSSMFFEQFF. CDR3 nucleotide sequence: TGTGCCAGTAGTCGACTAGCGGGGTCTTCAATGTTTTTCGAGCAGTTCTTC.

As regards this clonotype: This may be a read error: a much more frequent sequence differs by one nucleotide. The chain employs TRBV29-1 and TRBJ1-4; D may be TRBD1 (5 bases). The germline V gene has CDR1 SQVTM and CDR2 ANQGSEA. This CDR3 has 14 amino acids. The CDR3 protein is CSVGEGVTNKKLFF. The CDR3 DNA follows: TGCAGCGTTGGGGAAGGGGTTACTAATAAAAAACTGTTTTTT.

Here the CDR3 DNA reads TGTGCCAGCAAGGAGGGGAGCTCCTACAATGAGCAGTTCTTC. It codes for CASKEGSSYNEQFF. The chain couples TRBV6-5 to TRBJ2-1; a weak D match, TRBD2 (6 bases). V gave up 7 bases and J gave up 0 bases, with 10 bases separating them. The CDR3 spans 14 residues. CDR1 and CDR2 (germline): MNHEY, SVGAGI.